Listed here are 24 T cell receptor beta chains from one sample, sequenced in a study of metastatic and nonmetastatic thyroid tumors. TCRdb re-called the PCR reads via MiXCR. The sample records roughly 55,000 clones, about 17% being singletons. Among the patients, none had received any treatment before thyroid surgery. The sample taken for sequencing was blood. All receptors come from a male donor with papillary thyroid cancer or a benign thyroid nodule (not recorded which). Some clones in this sample may be carry-over from other donors' samples.

The genes are TRBV20-1 and TRBJ2-1; D might be TRBD2 (6 bases). The CDR3 runs 17 residues. The V gene lost 0 bases and the J gene lost 0 bases, with 15 bases spanning the gap. Germline loops: CDR1 DFQATT, CDR2 SNEGSKA (reference sequence). This chain's CDR3 is CSAREQRASSSYNEQFF. For the CDR3, the DNA is TGCAGTGCTAGAGAACAGCGGGCTTCGAGCTCCTACAATGAGCAGTTCTTC.

In its sample, this clone was seen many times. The gene calls are TRBV27 and TRBJ2-7; 12 nucleotides agree with TRBD2. Germline trimming cut 2 bases from V and 5 bases from J; bases unmatched to any gene: 7. This CDR3 has 16 amino acids. CDR1 and CDR2 from the germline V gene are MNHEY and SMNVEV (reference sequence). CDR3 nucleotides: TGTGCCAGCAGTTTACTAGCGGGAGGGCCTAACCACGAGCAGTACGTC. It encodes CASSLLAGGPNHEQYV.

This clone was seen at least ten times. The chain's CDR3 is CATSDFSAGGPLDTQYF. CDR3 bases: TGTGCCACCAGTGATTTTAGCGCGGGGGGGCCATTAGATACGCAGTATTTT. The rearrangement joins TRBV24-1 to TRBJ2-3; 9 bases are a match to TRBD2. The length of the CDR3 is 17 residues. Germline-derived CDR1 and CDR2 are KGHDR and SFDVKD. V was clipped by 1 base and J by 5 bases; unmatched bases: 9.

The chain has TRBV6-1 and TRBJ2-3, with 10 positions matching TRBD2. The germline CDR1 and CDR2 sequences are MNHNS and SASEGT. After removal of 5 bases from V and 2 bases from J, the junction contained 4 bases not matched to a gene. CDR3 length: 15 amino acids. DNA of the CDR3: TGTGCCAGCAGTCCTCTAGCGGGAGTCACAGATACGCAGTATTTT. Its protein product is CASSPLAGVTDTQYF.

The table lists this clone with many counts. The chain employs TRBV3-1 and TRBJ1-4, with D unclear. Trimming pared 3 bases from V and 5 bases from J, leaving 13 bases between. Germline-derived CDR1 and CDR2 are LGHDT and YNNKEL (reference sequence). The CDR3 runs 15 residues. The CDR3 region is CASSHRQVVNEKLFF. CDR3 bases: TGTGCCAGCAGCCATCGACAAGTCGTAAATGAAAAACTGTTTTTT. The full variable domain, with the rest looked up from reference TRBV3-1 and TRBJ1-4, is DTAVSQTPKYLVTQMGNDKSIKCEQNLGHDTMYWYKQDSKKFLKIMFSYNNKELIINETVPNRFSPKSPDKAHLNLHINSLELGDSAVYFCASSHRQVVNEKLFFGSGTQLSVL.

This clone was observed at least ten times. The V call is TRBV5-1, the J call TRBJ2-2; a possible D gene is TRBD1 (6 bases). The CDR3 runs to 15 residues. Between the trimmed V and J ends, which lost 7 bases and 0 bases, there was a span of 13 bases. Germline CDR1 reads SGHRS; CDR2 reads YFSETQ. The CDR3 reads CASRQARTNTGELFF. The CDR3 DNA reads TGCGCCAGCCGACAGGCCCGAACGAACACCGGGGAGCTGTTTTTT.

The rearrangement joins TRBV15 to TRBJ2-7, with D uncertain. V lost 4 bases, J lost 5 bases, and 6 bases lay in between. From germline, CDR1 is LNHNV and CDR2 YYDKDF (reference sequence). The CDR3 spans 11 residues. The CDR3 loop reads CATSILDEQYV. CDR3 in DNA: TGTGCCACCAGCATTCTCGACGAGCAGTACGTC.

This clone was seen ten or more times. The genes are TRBV7-9 and TRBJ1-4; D is uncertain. V was cut by 5 bases and J by 4 bases, with 2 bases left in between. The germline gives CDR1 SEHNR, CDR2 FQNEAQ (reference sequence). This CDR3 region has 11 residues. As DNA, the CDR3 is TGTGCCAGCAGCCGTAATGAAAAACTGTTTTTT. Its translation is CASSRNEKLFF.

At least ten counts were recorded for this clone. V is TRBV28 and J is TRBJ2-3; 12 nucleotides align to TRBD2. With 3 bases clipped from V and 9 bases from J, the junction kept 7 bases outside the gene matches. The CDR3 covers 15 residues. Germline V gives CDR1 MDHEN, CDR2 SYDVKM. CDR3 residues: CASSFLAGGLGTQYF. The CDR3 nucleotides are TGTGCCAGCAGTTTTCTAGCGGGGGGGTTAGGGACGCAGTATTTT.

This clone has at least ten counts. The chain couples TRBV6-1 to TRBJ1-1, with 8 nucleotides matching TRBD1. J gave up 4 bases and V 5 bases, and 9 bases lay outside the gene matches. The CDR3 covers 15 residues. Germline-derived CDR1 and CDR2 are MNHNS and SASEGT. CDR3 DNA: TGTGCCAGCAGTAAAAGCAGGGGGCCGAGCACTGAAGCTTTCTTT. This translates into CASSKSRGPSTEAFF.

Ten or more counts support this clone. V is TRBV9 and J is TRBJ1-5; no clear D gene. Germline lookup yields CDR1 SGDLS and CDR2 YYNGEE. Trimming removed 0 bases at V and 2 bases at J, with 9 bases between. The CDR3 has 15 residues. The CDR3 spells CASSVDVGRNQPQHF. The CDR3 region has the DNA TGTGCCAGCAGCGTAGATGTGGGTCGCAATCAGCCCCAGCATTTT.

This clone was counted at least ten times. V and J are TRBV7-9 and TRBJ2-5, with D possibly being TRBD2 (6 bases). Trimming removed 1 base at V and 5 bases at J, with 11 bases between. The CDR3 has 14 residues. Germline CDR1 reads SEHNR; CDR2 reads FQNEAQ (reference sequence). This CDR3 is CASSLVGSGETQYF. The CDR3, as DNA: TGTGCCAGCAGCTTAGTTGGGAGCGGGGAGACCCAGTACTTC. The complete variable domain, with remaining parts taken from reference TRBV7-9 and TRBJ2-5, reads DTGVSQNPRHKITKRGQNVTFRCDPISEHNRLYWYRQTLGQGPEFLTYFQNEAQLEKSRLLSDRFSAERPKGSFSTLEIQRTEQGDSAMYLCASSLVGSGETQYFGPGTRLLVL.

There are a few counts of this clone. This could be a read error, since a much larger clone is one nucleotide away. This chain uses TRBV12-3 or TRBV12-4 with TRBJ1-5, with a weak D call TRBD1 (6 bases). The CDR3 loop spans 14 amino acids. The CDR3 coding sequence is TGTGTCAGCAGTGACGACAGGCGAGATCAGCCCCAGCATTTT. This encodes CVSSDDRRDQPQHF.

V and J are TRBV6-2 or TRBV6-3 and TRBJ1-6; D gene unclear. There are 14 residues in the CDR3. Germline V gene lookup returns CDR1 MNHEY and CDR2 SVGEGT. Trimming stripped 5 bases from V and 11 bases from J, with 16 bases between. CDR3 sequence reads: CASSPTRGRPPLHF. The CDR3 DNA sequence: TGTGCCAGCAGTCCAACCCGGGGAAGGCCACCCCTCCACTTT.

This clone was seen more than once but under ten times. A single base separates this from a much larger clone, so it may be a read error. V is TRBV5-1 and J is TRBJ2-7; 8 bases line up with TRBD1. Germline CDR1 and CDR2: SGHRS and YFSETQ. J gave up 0 bases and V 2 bases, and 7 bases lay outside the gene matches. The CDR3 is 16 residues long. The DNA of the CDR3 is TGCGCCAGCAGCTTTCGGACAGGGAGGAGCTCCTACGAGCAGTACTTC. Residues: CASSFRTGRSSYEQYF.

This clone was seen ten or more times. The chain recombines TRBV7-2 with TRBJ2-3; 8 nucleotides align to TRBD2. CDR3 length: 15 amino acids. The germline V gene has CDR1 SGHTA and CDR2 FQGNSA. Trimming at V came to 3 bases and at J to 4 bases, leaving 6 bases not matched to a gene. The CDR3, as DNA: TGTGCCAGCAGCTTTCAAGCGGGAGCGGCAGATACGCAGTATTTT. Its protein product is CASSFQAGAADTQYF.

Notes on this clone: A much larger clone is a single base away; this may be a read error. The chain couples TRBV18 to TRBJ2-5, with D hard to call. CDR1 KGHSH and CDR2 LQKENI come from the germline V gene. The CDR3 spans 15 residues. CDR3 region: CSSSATGPQRETQYF. In nucleotides, the CDR3 is TGTTCCAGCTCAGCAACCGGGCCCCAACGAGAGACCCAGTACTTC.

V usage is TRBV4-3 and J usage is TRBJ2-5; D possibly corresponds to TRBD2 (5 bases). CDR1 LGHNA and CDR2 YSLEER come from the germline V gene. The CDR3 has 15 residues. Deletions cut 1 base from V and 3 bases from J, with 12 bases between. The CDR3 here is CASSQGAHGEETQYF. DNA for the CDR3: TGCGCCAGCAGCCAAGGGGCCCACGGGGAAGAGACCCAGTACTTC.

The V gene is TRBV11-2, the J gene TRBJ1-4; D possibly corresponds to TRBD1 (6 bases). Deletions cut 3 bases from V and 8 bases from J, with 13 bases between. This CDR3 region has 14 residues. Germline CDR1 SGHAT, CDR2 FQNNGV. CDR3 nucleotide sequence: TGTGCCAGCAGCTTGGGGGGCTTCCAAGAAAAACTGTTTTTT. It encodes CASSLGGFQEKLFF. The full variable domain, with the rest looked up from reference TRBV11-2 and TRBJ1-4, is EAGVAQSPRYKIIEKRQSVAFWCNPISGHATLYWYQQILGQGPKLLIQFQNNGVVDDSQLPKDRFSAERLKGVDSTLKIQPAKLEDSAVYLCASSLGGFQEKLFFGSGTQLSVL.

In regard to this clone: One junction end does not reproduce the germline sequence, and a read error may be involved. The rearrangement links TRBV20-1 to TRBJ2-2; D is possibly TRBD1 (6 bases). This CDR3 region has 14 residues. Germline CDR1 and CDR2: DFQATT and SNEGSKA (reference sequence). DNA for the CDR3: TGCAGTGCTACCTGGACAGAGATCACCGGTGAGCTGTTTTTT. This translates into CSATWTEITGELFF.

In its sample, this clone was seen many times. The chain carries TRBV24-1 and TRBJ2-2; D may be TRBD1 (6 bases). The germline CDR1 and CDR2 sequences are KGHDR and SFDVKD. The CDR3 has 14 amino acids. Trimming cost V 4 bases and J 6 bases, with 11 bases left between them. The DNA of the CDR3 is TGTGCCACCAGTGAGTACAGGGCATCCGGGGAGCTGTTTTTT. It is translated as CATSEYRASGELFF.

This clone was counted at least ten times. Other DNA sequences in the same sample also yield this CDR3. The chain links TRBV5-6 to TRBJ1-4, with a possible D match to TRBD1 (5 bases). The CDR3 has 13 amino acids. V shed 2 bases and J shed 11 bases, with 13 bases lying between them. Germline CDR1 SGHDT, CDR2 YYEEEE. CDR3: CASSFESGRKLFF. CDR3 in DNA: TGTGCCAGCAGCTTCGAATCGGGGCGGAAACTGTTTTTT.

This clone was picked up many times. The V gene is TRBV5-6, the J gene TRBJ2-3, with 15 positions matching TRBD2. The CDR3 is 18 residues long. Germline loops: CDR1 SGHDT, CDR2 YYEEEE. The V segment lost 5 bases and the J segment 0 bases; nucleotides outside the gene matches: 7. The CDR3 region is CASSWTSGRAGSTDTQYF. The CDR3, as DNA: TGTGCCAGCAGTTGGACTAGCGGGAGGGCCGGTAGCACAGATACGCAGTATTTT.

The rearrangement links TRBV6-2 or TRBV6-3 to TRBJ2-3; D call uncertain. Between the trimmed V and J ends, which lost 3 bases and 2 bases, there was a span of 9 bases. The CDR3 runs 14 residues. Germline V gives CDR1 MNHEY, CDR2 SVGEGT. The CDR3 DNA is TGTGCCAGCAGTTATCTGGGGATCACAGATACGCAGTATTTT. This sequence encodes CASSYLGITDTQYF.